One and the same sample provided the 23 T cell receptor beta chains below, sequenced in a study of molecular identifiers for immune sequencing clone quantification. Each CDR3 protein is one row after TCRdb ran MiXCR on the PCR reads. There are roughly 97,000 distinct CDR3 sequences in the sample; 20% to 25% occur only once, and approximately 0.91% lies in the top ten. The sample consisted of naive CD8+ T cells from blood, with Jurkat cell RNA spiked in. Stated subset: FACS-sorted CD8+CD4-CCR7+CD45RA+ naive T cells. Receptors originate from a human donor in good health. Some libraries in this study had Jurkat cell RNA spiked in.

This clonotype showed up many times. The CDR3, as DNA: TGTGCCAGCAGTTACGGCAGGGTAGAGACCCAGTACTTC. Amino acid sequence: CASSYGRVETQYF. The chain employs TRBV6-5 and TRBJ2-5; D may be TRBD1 (5 bases). V was clipped by 2 bases and J by 4 bases, with 8 bases between them. The V gene's germline CDR1 is MNHEY and CDR2 SVGAGI. This CDR3 is 13 amino acids long.

As for this clonotype: This sequence may be a read error, since a much larger clone differs from it by one base. The conserved final phenylalanine or tryptophan is absent from the CDR3, which likely points to a read error. The V and J genes are TRBV5-6 and TRBJ2-7, with D hard to call. Trimming took off 4 bases at V and 2 bases at J, with 10 bases between the two ends. The CDR3 sequence is 13 residues long. Per germline, CDR1 SGHDT and CDR2 YYEEEE. The CDR3 loop reads CASSGQWPYEQYS. CDR3 nucleotides: TGTGCCAGCAGCGGTCAGTGGCCCTACGAGCAGTACTCC.

This clonotype occurred many times. The rearrangement links TRBV5-4 to TRBJ2-4; 8 bases are a match to TRBD2. Germline CDR1 and CDR2: SGHNT and YYREEE (reference sequence). J gave up 7 bases and V 2 bases, and 8 bases lay outside the gene matches. The CDR3 has 15 residues. CDR3 bases: TGTGCCAGCAGCTTTTTTAGCGGGGTAACTAACATTCAGTACTTC. Translating it yields CASSFFSGVTNIQYF.

The J gene is TRBJ2-7, the V gene TRBV28; D possibly matches TRBD1 or TRBD2 (5 bases each). CDR3 length equals 14 residues. The germline gives CDR1 MDHEN, CDR2 SYDVKM. V dropped 3 bases and J dropped 3 bases, with 12 bases sitting between them. The CDR3 sequence: CASSLWGRDYEQYF. DNA for the CDR3: TGTGCCAGCAGTTTGTGGGGACGGGACTACGAGCAGTACTTC.

This clonotype appeared many times. The gene calls are TRBV2 and TRBJ2-7, with TRBD2 matching 10 bases. This CDR3 has 17 residues. Unmatched junction bases numbered 9, after V lost 0 bases and J lost 4 bases. Looked up from germline, CDR1 is SNHLY and CDR2 is FYNNEI. The CDR3 loop reads CASSEALASGRQYEQYF. DNA for the CDR3: TGTGCCAGCAGTGAAGCGCTGGCTAGCGGGAGACAGTACGAGCAGTACTTC.

To note about this clonotype: An end of the junction does not agree with germline; a read error may underlie this. The rearrangement joins TRBV6-5 to TRBJ2-3; the D gene could be TRBD1 or TRBD2 (5 bases each). The CDR3 runs 16 residues. Germline CDR1 and CDR2: MNHEY and SVGAGI. The CDR3: CARSFVGGRSTATQYF. The CDR3, as DNA: TGTGCCCGCAGTTTCGTTGGGGGACGGAGCACAGCTACGCAGTATTTT.

This clonotype appeared many times. V usage is TRBV4-3 and J usage is TRBJ2-7, with D tentatively TRBD2 (6 bases). There are 16 residues in the CDR3. Germline lookup yields CDR1 LGHNA and CDR2 YSLEER. The ends were cut back, 0 bases at V and 2 bases at J, with 14 bases in the middle. Here the CDR3 DNA reads TGCGCCAGCAGCCAAGATGTGGGCGGGGCGGCCTACGAGCAGTACTTC. Protein: CASSQDVGGAAYEQYF.

The CDR3 spells CASSQDRAGVYQQYF. For the CDR3, the DNA is TGCGCCAGCAGCCAAGATCGAGCGGGGGTCTATCAGCAGTACTTC. The J gene is TRBJ2-7, the V gene TRBV4-3; 8 positions match TRBD2. The germline CDR1 and CDR2 sequences are LGHNA and YSLEER. The V and J ends lost 0 bases and 8 bases, in that order; junction bases with no gene match: 9. The CDR3 has 15 amino acids.

This clonotype was counted a few times. This clone may be a read error of a much larger clone one base away. The chain couples TRBV7-9 to TRBJ1-4; 7 nucleotides match TRBD1. Germline V gene data show CDR1 as SEHNR and CDR2 as FQNEAQ (reference sequence). This CDR3 has 13 amino acids. The CDR3 region has the DNA TGTGCCAGCTACGGGACAGCTAATGAAAAACTGCTTTTT. Translation: CASYGTANEKLLF.

This clonotype appeared many times. This chain joins TRBV3-1 and TRBJ1-4; D uncertain. Looked up from germline, CDR1 is LGHDT and CDR2 is YNNKEL (reference sequence). V gave up 0 bases and J gave up 4 bases, with 9 bases separating them. This CDR3 spans 15 amino acids. CDR3 residues: CASSQDSGNNEKLFF. The CDR3 region has the DNA TGTGCCAGCAGCCAAGATAGCGGGAATAATGAAAAACTGTTTTTT.

Worth noting for this clonotype: A clone one base away is much larger, so this may be a read error. The CDR3 ends on some other residue instead of the conserved phenylalanine or tryptophan, so this is likely a read error. The CDR3 is CASSQDRQQTTDTQYS. Written as DNA, the CDR3 is TGCGCCAGCAGCCAAGACCGACAGCAGACCACAGATACGCAGTATTCT. The chain links TRBV4-1 to TRBJ2-3; possible D gene TRBD1, 5 bases. This CDR3 has 16 amino acids. Germline V lookup: CDR1 MGHRA, CDR2 YSYEKL. Trimming removed 0 bases at V and 2 bases at J, with 12 bases between.

This clonotype showed up many times. This rearrangement joins TRBV20-1 to TRBJ2-2; D perhaps matches TRBD1 (6 bases). The CDR3 spans 14 residues. CDR1 is DFQATT, CDR2 SNEGSKA, per germline (reference sequence). The V end was cut by 0 bases, the J end by 5 bases, with 10 bases between. Written as DNA, the CDR3 is TGCAGTGCTAGAGATCGACAGGAGACCGGGGAGCTGTTTTTT. Translation gives CSARDRQETGELFF.

Remarks on this clonotype: Possible read error: a much larger clone is one base away. This sequence joins TRBV29-1 and TRBJ2-2; D is possibly TRBD1 (5 bases). V shed 8 bases and J shed 6 bases, with 16 bases lying between them. Looked up from germline, CDR1 is SQVTM and CDR2 is ANQGSEA. This CDR3 has 13 residues. The CDR3 loop is CSTTRQGAGELFF. CDR3 nucleotide sequence: TGCAGCACCACGAGGCAGGGCGCCGGGGAGCTGTTTTTT.

This clonotype came up many times. The V and J genes are TRBV4-3 and TRBJ2-7; the D call may be TRBD1 or TRBD2 (5 bases each). CDR1 and CDR2 (germline): LGHNA, YSLEER. V dropped 0 bases and J dropped 0 bases, with 9 bases sitting between them. The length of the CDR3 is 15 residues. CDR3 loop: CASSQDRGSSYEQYF. CDR3 in DNA: TGCGCCAGCAGCCAAGATCGGGGCAGCTCCTACGAGCAGTACTTC.

This clonotype was recorded a few times. CDR3 region: CSVGGGDPPNEQFF. The CDR3 DNA reads as TGCAGCGTTGGAGGCGGAGACCCCCCCAATGAGCAGTTCTTC. The rearrangement uses TRBV29-1 and TRBJ2-1; no definite D call. V was clipped by 4 bases and J by 6 bases, with 16 bases between them. The CDR3 is made up of 14 amino acids. The germline gives CDR1 SQVTM, CDR2 ANQGSEA.

As concerns this clonotype: This could be a read error, since a much larger clone is one nucleotide away. Here the CDR3 omits its conserved ending phenylalanine or tryptophan, so a read error is the likely source. The chain carries TRBV25-1 and TRBJ2-7; D tentatively fits TRBD1 or TRBD2 (5 bases each). Trimming removed 6 bases from V and 2 bases from J, with 11 bases in between. Germline V gives CDR1 MGHDK, CDR2 SYGVNS. This CDR3 has 13 amino acids. As DNA, the CDR3 is TGTGCCAGCAGCCGGGGCATCGCCTACGAGCAGTACCTC. Protein sequence: CASSRGIAYEQYL.

As for this clonotype: A much more abundant neighbour one base away suggests this may be a read error. The chain combines TRBV13 with TRBJ2-5; TRBD2 is a possible D gene (5 bases). Germline V gene lookup returns CDR1 PRHDT and CDR2 FYEKMQ (reference sequence). The CDR3 contains 14 residues. CDR3: CASSLAGSQATQYF. The CDR3 DNA sequence: TGTGCCAGCAGCTTAGCGGGGTCCCAAGCGACCCAGTACTTC.

Note on this clonotype: A read error may be the cause here, since a much bigger clone is one base away. The chain is built from TRBV7-6 and TRBJ2-7; D tentatively reads TRBD1 or TRBD2 (6 bases each). Per germline, CDR1 SGHVS and CDR2 FNYEAQ. Trimming removed 6 bases at V and 7 bases at J, with 13 bases between. This CDR3 has 12 amino acids. This CDR3 reads CASRSEGVEQYF. The CDR3 coding sequence is TGTGCCAGCAGATCGGAGGGGGTGGAGCAGTACTTC.

The table lists this clonotype with many counts. This rearrangement joins TRBV5-5 to TRBJ1-5, with D tentatively TRBD1 (5 bases). The length of the CDR3 is 17 residues. The germline gives CDR1 SGHKS, CDR2 YYEKEE (reference sequence). V dropped 4 bases and J dropped 1 base, with 18 bases sitting between them. CDR3 in DNA: TGTGCCAGCAGCCTGGCAGGTGAGCGGGGGAGCAATCAGCCCCAGCATTTT. As protein: CASSLAGERGSNQPQHF.

This clonotype was counted only a few times. A much larger clone differs from this one at a single base, so this may be a read error. The rearrangement links TRBV5-3 to TRBJ1-1, with 8 bases fitting TRBD1. TRBV5-3 is annotated as an ORF whose role is uncertain. The CDR3 length is 13 residues. CDR3 sequence (DNA): TGTGCCAGCAGCTTGACCGGGACAGGTGAAGCTTTCTTT. Amino acid sequence: CASSLTGTGEAFF.

This clonotype showed up many times. This rearrangement joins TRBV20-1 to TRBJ2-3; 8 bases map to TRBD2. The CDR3 length is 15 residues. J lost 1 base, V lost 4 bases, and 7 bases had no gene match. Per germline, CDR1 DFQATT and CDR2 SNEGSKA (reference sequence). The chain's CDR3 is CSANQAGEGTDTQYF. CDR3 DNA sequence: TGCAGTGCTAACCAAGCGGGAGAGGGCACAGATACGCAGTATTTT.

Points on this clonotype: A much larger clone differs by one base, so this may be a read error. This sequence joins TRBV5-5 and TRBJ2-7; a weak D match, TRBD1 (5 bases). There are 13 residues in the CDR3. CDR1 and CDR2 (germline): SGHKS, YYEKEE (reference sequence). CDR3 sequence (DNA): TGTGCCAGCAGCTTGGGCAGGGCCTACGAGCGGTACTTC. It is translated as CASSLGRAYERYF.

There are a few counts of this clonotype. A much more abundant neighbour one base away suggests this may be a read error. This sequence joins TRBV7-2 and TRBJ2-7; D remains unclear. Germline values: CDR1 SGHTA, CDR2 FQGNSA. The CDR3 consists of 12 residues. V was pared by 5 bases and J by 1 base, with 6 bases between. Written as DNA, the CDR3 is TGTGCCAGCAGCATAGTGTCCTACGAGCAGTACTTC. This encodes CASSIVSYEQYF.